The T cell receptor (beta chain) under discussion was sequenced for a study of CD8 T cells in Susac syndrome. Random hexamers primed reverse transcription of about 0.5 to 1 ug RNA. TCRdb itself ran the immunoSEQ multiplex PCR reads through MiXCR, one entry per CDR3 protein. Of about 300,000 distinct CDR3 sequences in the sample, about 88% were seen once. Sequencing of TCR beta was carried out in blood CD8+ and CD4+ T cells. The CDR3 has 15 amino acids. Trimming left V 6 bases short and J 6 bases short, with 19 bases between. The germline gives CDR1 SGHTA, CDR2 FQGTGA. The material sequenced was CD8+ T cells from PBMCs. The source of this sequence is a human donor with multiple sclerosis. V usage is TRBV7-3 and J usage is TRBJ2-3, with a possible D match to TRBD1 (6 bases). The CDR3 spells CASRLGHTSGDTQYF. In DNA form, the CDR3 reads TGTGCCAGCAGACTGGGACATACCTCAGGGGATACGCAGTATTTT.